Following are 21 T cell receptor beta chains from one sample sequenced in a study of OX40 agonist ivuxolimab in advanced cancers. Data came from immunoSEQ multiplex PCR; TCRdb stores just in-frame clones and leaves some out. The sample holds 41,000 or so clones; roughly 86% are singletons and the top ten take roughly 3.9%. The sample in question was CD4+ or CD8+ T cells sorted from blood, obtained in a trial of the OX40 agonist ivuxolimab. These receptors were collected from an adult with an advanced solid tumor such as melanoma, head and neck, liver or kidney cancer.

Here the CDR3 reads CAWSQGPYNSPLHF. The DNA for the CDR3 is TGTGCCTGGAGTCAGGGTCCCTATAATTCACCCCTCCACTTT. This chain joins TRBV30 and TRBJ1-6, with D maybe TRBD1 (5 bases). The CDR3 length is 14 residues. The V gene's germline CDR1 is GTSNPN and CDR2 SVGIG (reference sequence). The ends were cut back, 2 bases at V and 2 bases at J, with 7 bases in the middle. Full variable domain (remainder filled in from reference TRBV30 and TRBJ1-6): SQTIHQWPATLVQPVGSPLSLECTVEGTSNPNLYWYRQAAGRGLQLLFYSVGIGQISSEVPQNLSASRPQDRQFILSSKKLLLSDSGFYLCAWSQGPYNSPLHFGNGTRLTVT.

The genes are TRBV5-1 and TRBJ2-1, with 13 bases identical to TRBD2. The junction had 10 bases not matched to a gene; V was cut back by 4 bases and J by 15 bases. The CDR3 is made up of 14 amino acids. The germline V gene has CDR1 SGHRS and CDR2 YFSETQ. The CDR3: CASSPGTSGTERFF. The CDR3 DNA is TGCGCCAGCAGCCCCGGGACTAGCGGGACCGAACGGTTCTTC.

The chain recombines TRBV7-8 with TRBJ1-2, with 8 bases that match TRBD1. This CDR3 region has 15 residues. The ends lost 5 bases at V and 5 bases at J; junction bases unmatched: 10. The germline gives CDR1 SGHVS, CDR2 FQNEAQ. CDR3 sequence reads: CASSARQGKRYGYTF. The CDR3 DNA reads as TGTGCCAGCAGCGCAAGACAGGGGAAAAGATATGGCTACACCTTC.

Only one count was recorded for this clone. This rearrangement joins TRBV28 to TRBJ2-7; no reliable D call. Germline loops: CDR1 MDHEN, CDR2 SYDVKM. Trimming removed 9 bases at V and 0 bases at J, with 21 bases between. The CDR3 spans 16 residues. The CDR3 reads CASEPTPRQLSYEQYF. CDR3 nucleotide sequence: TGTGCCAGTGAACCGACCCCAAGGCAGCTCTCCTACGAGCAGTACTTC.

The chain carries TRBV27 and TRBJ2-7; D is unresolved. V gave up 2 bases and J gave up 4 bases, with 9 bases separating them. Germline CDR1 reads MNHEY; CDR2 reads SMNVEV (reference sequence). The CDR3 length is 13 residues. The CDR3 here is CASSLVGRYEQYF. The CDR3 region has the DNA TGTGCCAGCAGTTTAGTGGGAAGGTACGAGCAGTACTTC.

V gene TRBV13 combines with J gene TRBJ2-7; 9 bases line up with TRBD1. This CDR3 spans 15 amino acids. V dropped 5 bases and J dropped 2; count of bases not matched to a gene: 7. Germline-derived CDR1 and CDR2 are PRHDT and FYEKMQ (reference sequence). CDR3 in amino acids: CASSPRGTGTYEQYF. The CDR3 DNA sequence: TGTGCCAGCAGCCCGAGGGGGACAGGGACCTACGAGCAGTACTTC.

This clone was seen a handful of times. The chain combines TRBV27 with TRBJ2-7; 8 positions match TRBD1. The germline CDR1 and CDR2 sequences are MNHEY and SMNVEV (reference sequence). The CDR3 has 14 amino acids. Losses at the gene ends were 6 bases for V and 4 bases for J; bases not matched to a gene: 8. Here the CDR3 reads CASRPGTGRYEQYF. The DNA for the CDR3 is TGTGCCAGCAGACCAGGGACAGGAAGATACGAGCAGTACTTC.

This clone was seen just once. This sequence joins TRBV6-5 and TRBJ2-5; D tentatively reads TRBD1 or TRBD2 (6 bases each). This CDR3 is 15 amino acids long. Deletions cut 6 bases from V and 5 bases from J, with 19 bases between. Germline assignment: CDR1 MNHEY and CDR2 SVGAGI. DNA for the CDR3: TGTGCCAGCAGGGAGACAGGCCATCGGGGGGAGACCCAGTACTTC. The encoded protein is CASRETGHRGETQYF.

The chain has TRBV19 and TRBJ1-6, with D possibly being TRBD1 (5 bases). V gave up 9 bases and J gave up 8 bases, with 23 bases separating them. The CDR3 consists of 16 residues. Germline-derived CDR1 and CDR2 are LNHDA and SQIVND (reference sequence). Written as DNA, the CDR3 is TGTGCCAGCTCACTTGAGGGGTTAAGGATACATTCACCCCTCCACTTT. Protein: CASSLEGLRIHSPLHF.

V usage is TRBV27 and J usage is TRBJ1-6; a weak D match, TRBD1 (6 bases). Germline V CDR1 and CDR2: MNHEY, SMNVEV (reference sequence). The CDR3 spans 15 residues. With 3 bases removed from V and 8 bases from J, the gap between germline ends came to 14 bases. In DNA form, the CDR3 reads TGTGCCAGCAGTTTTTTAAGGGGGAGGCATTCACCCCTCCACTTT. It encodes CASSFLRGRHSPLHF.

The CDR3 loop is CASSLETGPITYEQYF. DNA of the CDR3: TGTGCCAGCAGCTTAGAAACGGGCCCCATCACCTACGAGCAGTACTTC. The chain couples TRBV7-2 to TRBJ2-7, with unresolved D. This CDR3 contains 16 residues. V shed 1 base and J shed 2 bases, with 15 bases lying between them. Germline V gene lookup returns CDR1 SGHTA and CDR2 FQGNSA.

In DNA, the CDR3 is TGCGCCAGCAGCGCGACAGGGGCGTCCTATGGCTACACCTTC. Its translation is CASSATGASYGYTF. V is TRBV5-1 and J is TRBJ1-2; 8 positions agree with TRBD1. This CDR3 has 14 residues. The germline V gene has CDR1 SGHRS and CDR2 YFSETQ. V dropped 4 bases and J dropped 4; count of bases not matched to a gene: 6.

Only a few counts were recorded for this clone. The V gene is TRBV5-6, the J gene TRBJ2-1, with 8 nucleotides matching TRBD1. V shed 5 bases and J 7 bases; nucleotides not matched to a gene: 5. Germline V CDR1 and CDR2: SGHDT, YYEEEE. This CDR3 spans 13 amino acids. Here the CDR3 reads CASSADRANEQFF. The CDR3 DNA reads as TGTGCCAGCAGTGCGGACAGGGCTAATGAGCAGTTCTTC.

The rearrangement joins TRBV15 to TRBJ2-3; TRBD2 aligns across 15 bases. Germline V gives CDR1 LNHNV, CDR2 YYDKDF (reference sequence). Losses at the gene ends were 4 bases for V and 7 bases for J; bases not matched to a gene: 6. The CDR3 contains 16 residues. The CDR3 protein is CATSKPGTSGRYTQYF. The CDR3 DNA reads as TGTGCCACCAGCAAGCCCGGGACTAGCGGGAGGTATACGCAGTATTTT.

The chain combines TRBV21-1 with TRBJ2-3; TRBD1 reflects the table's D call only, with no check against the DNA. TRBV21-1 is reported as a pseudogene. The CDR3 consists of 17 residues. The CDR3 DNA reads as TGTGCCAGCAGCGCAGGGGCGGATGTTTGTAGCACAGATACGCAGTATTTT. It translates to CASSAGADVCSTDTQYF.

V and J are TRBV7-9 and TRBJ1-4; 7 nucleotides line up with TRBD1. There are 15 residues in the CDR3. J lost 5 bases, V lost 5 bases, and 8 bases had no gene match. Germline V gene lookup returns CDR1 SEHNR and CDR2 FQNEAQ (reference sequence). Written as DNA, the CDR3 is TGTGCCAGCAGCGAAAACAGGGGACTCAATGAAAAACTGTTTTTT. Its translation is CASSENRGLNEKLFF.

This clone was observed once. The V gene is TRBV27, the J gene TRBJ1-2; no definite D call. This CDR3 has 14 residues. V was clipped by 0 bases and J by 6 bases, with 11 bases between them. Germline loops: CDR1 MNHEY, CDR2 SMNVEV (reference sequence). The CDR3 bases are TGTGCCAGCAGTTTATCTTTCGCAGGAGATGGCTACACCTTC. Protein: CASSLSFAGDGYTF.

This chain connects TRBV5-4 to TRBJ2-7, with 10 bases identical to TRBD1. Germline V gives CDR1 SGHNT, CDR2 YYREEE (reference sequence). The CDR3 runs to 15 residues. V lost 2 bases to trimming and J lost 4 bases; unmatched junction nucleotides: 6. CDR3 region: CASSLPPGQGYEQYF. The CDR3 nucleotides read TGTGCCAGCAGCTTACCCCCGGGACAGGGGTACGAGCAGTACTTC.

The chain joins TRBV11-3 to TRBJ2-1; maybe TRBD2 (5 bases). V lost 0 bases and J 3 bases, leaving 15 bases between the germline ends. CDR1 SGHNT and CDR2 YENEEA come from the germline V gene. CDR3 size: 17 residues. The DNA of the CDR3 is TGTGCCAGCAGCTTAGATCCCCTTGAAGCGGACTACAATGAGCAGTTCTTC. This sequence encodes CASSLDPLEADYNEQFF.

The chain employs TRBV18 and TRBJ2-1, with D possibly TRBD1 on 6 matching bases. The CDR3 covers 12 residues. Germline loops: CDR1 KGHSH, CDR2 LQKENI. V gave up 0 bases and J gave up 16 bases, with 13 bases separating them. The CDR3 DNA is TGTGCCAGCTCACCACCGGGGGCCCATGCATTCTTC. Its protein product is CASSPPGAHAFF.

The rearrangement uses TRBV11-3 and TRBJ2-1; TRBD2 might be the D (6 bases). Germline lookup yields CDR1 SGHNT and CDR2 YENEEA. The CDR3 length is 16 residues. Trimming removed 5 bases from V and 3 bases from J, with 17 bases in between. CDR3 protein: CASSPLGAGLYNEQFF. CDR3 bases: TGTGCCAGCAGCCCCCTAGGAGCGGGTCTCTACAATGAGCAGTTCTTC.